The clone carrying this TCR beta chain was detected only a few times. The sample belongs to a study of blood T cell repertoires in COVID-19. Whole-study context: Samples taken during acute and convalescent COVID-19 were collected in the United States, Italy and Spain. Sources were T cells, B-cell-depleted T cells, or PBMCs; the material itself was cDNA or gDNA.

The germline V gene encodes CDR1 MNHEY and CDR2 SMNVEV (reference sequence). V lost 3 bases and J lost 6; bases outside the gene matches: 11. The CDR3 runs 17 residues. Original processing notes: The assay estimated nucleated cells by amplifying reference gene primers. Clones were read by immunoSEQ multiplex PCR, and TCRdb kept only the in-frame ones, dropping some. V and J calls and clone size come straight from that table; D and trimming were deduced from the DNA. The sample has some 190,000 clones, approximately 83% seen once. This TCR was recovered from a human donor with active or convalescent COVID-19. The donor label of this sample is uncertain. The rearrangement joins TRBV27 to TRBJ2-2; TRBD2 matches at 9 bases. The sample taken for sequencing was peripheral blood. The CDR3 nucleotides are TGTGCCAGCAGTTTTCTAGCGGGAAAATTAAAGGCCGGGGAGCTGTTTTTT. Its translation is CASSFLAGKLKAGELFF.